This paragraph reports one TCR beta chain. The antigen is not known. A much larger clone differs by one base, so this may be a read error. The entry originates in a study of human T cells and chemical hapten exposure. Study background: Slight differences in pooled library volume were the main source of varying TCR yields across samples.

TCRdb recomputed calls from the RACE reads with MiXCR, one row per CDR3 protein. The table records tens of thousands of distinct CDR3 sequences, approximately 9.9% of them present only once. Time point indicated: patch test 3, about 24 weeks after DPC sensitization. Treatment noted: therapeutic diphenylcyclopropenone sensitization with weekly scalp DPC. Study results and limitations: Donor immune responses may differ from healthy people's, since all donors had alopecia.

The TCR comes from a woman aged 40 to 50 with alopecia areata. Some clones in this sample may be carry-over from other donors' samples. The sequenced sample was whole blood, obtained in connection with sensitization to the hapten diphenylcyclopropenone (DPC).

This chain's CDR3 is CASSSPAVRAGTQYF. CDR3 in DNA: TGTGCCAGCAGCTCCCCAGCGGTTAGGGCAGGGACCCAGTACTTC. The V call is TRBV11-2, the J call TRBJ2-5; D is possibly TRBD2 (5 bases). Germline assignment: CDR1 SGHAT and CDR2 FQNNGV. The V end was cut by 4 bases, the J end by 7 bases, with 19 bases between. The CDR3 contains 15 residues.